This record concerns one T cell receptor beta chain sequence. Its antigen is undetermined. These data originate in a study of response to subunit inactivated influenza vaccine. General study points: Authors suggested each seasonal influenza vaccination recruits few new T cells.

Via MiXCR, TCRdb re-called the RT-PCR reads, giving one row per CDR3 protein. The table shows 650,000 to 850,000 distinct CDR3 sequences, with roughly 13% occurring only once. CDR1 and CDR2 from the germline V gene are MGHRA and YSYEKL. Trimming took 4 bases from V and 0 from J, leaving 13 bases between them. The CDR3 has 15 amino acids. The rearrangement links TRBV4-1 to TRBJ2-7; either TRBD1 or TRBD2 may fit D (5 bases each). Here the sequenced sample was PBMCs from blood, taken about 14 days before vaccination. The clonotype originates from a man aged 45-65 years who received an inactivated influenza vaccine. CDR3 nucleotide sequence: TGCGCCAGCAGCCGGGGACCCAGCAGCTCCTACGAGCAGTACTTC. This encodes CASSRGPSSSYEQYF.